A single sample gave rise to the 10 T cell receptor beta chains below, sequenced in a study of shared clonotypes between healthy human individuals (dated by TCRdb to 2018 to 2020). The method behind the library was the immunoSEQ multiplex PCR assay. The source is immuneACCESS, and TCRdb retained only in-frame sequences with V and J called. Part of the clones is not carried over; for the studies checked, unresolved V genes explain less than half of this, and the remainder is unexplained. For this sample the table gives roughly 2.2 million clones, of which 85% to 95% were detected only once. Clones ranked in the top ten supply 0.39% of the sample. Sequencing was carried out using naive CD4+ T cells from PBMCs. Reading the label with the study, this specimen's cell subset or site is: CD45RA+ positively selected. Receptors originate from a man between 18 and 35 years old in good health. Some clones in this sample may be carry-over from other donors' samples.

This sequence joins TRBV5-8 and TRBJ1-4; D gene uncertain. The CDR3 has 13 amino acids. Trimming took off 4 bases at V and 8 bases at J, with 12 bases between the two ends. CDR1 and CDR2 (germline): SGHTS, YDEGEE. Here the CDR3 reads CASSRGTWEKLFF. The CDR3, as DNA: TGTGCCAGCAGCCGTGGAACATGGGAAAAACTGTTTTTT. The full variable domain, rest sourced from reference TRBV5-8 and TRBJ1-4, is EAGVTQSPTHLIKTRGQQATLRCSPISGHTSVYWYQQALGLGLQFLLWYDEGEERNRGNFPPRFSGRQFPNYSSELNVNALELEDSALYLCASSRGTWEKLFFGSGTQLSVL.

The rearrangement links TRBV27 to TRBJ2-7; D call uncertain. The CDR3 is made up of 11 amino acids. Germline lookup yields CDR1 MNHEY and CDR2 SMNVEV (reference sequence). Trimming shortened V by 6 bases and J by 2 bases, and 5 bases separated the two germline ends. This CDR3 is CASSTAYEQYF. The CDR3 bases are TGTGCCAGCAGCACAGCCTACGAGCAGTACTTC.

The V call is TRBV20-1, the J call TRBJ2-3; D uncertain. Between the trimmed V and J ends, which lost 5 bases and 5 bases, there was a span of 8 bases. Germline V gene data show CDR1 as DFQATT and CDR2 as SNEGSKA (reference sequence). This CDR3 comprises 11 residues. The CDR3 region is CSAEHGDTQYF. CDR3 nucleotide sequence: TGCAGTGCTGAACATGGAGATACGCAGTATTTT.

On this clone: This sample also contains other DNA sequences that code for the same CDR3. The rearrangement uses TRBV7-2 and TRBJ1-3; no clear D. The germline gives CDR1 SGHTA, CDR2 FQGNSA. The CDR3 runs to 14 residues. V was clipped by 1 base and J by 1 base, with 5 bases between them. Here the CDR3 DNA reads TGTGCCAGCAGCTTAGGCACTTCTGGAAACACCATATATTTT. This codes for CASSLGTSGNTIYF.

In DNA, the CDR3 is TGTGCCAGCAGTTACTCGAACGTGGCCGGTGAAGAGACCCAGTACTTC. It specifies CASSYSNVAGEETQYF. The rearrangement uses TRBV6-6 and TRBJ2-5; D is unresolved. The V and J ends lost 0 bases and 3 bases respectively, with 14 bases between them. The CDR3 covers 16 residues. Germline values: CDR1 MNHNY, CDR2 SVGAGI (reference sequence).

This chain joins TRBV6-1 and TRBJ2-3; 9 bases are a match to TRBD2. The junction had 14 bases not matched to a gene; V was cut back by 4 bases and J by 6 bases. Per germline, CDR1 MNHNS and CDR2 SASEGT. The CDR3 spans 17 residues. The DNA of the CDR3 is TGTGCCAGCAGTGGGGTTCTAGCGGGGAGCAGGGGTGATACGCAGTATTTT. Its translation: CASSGVLAGSRGDTQYF.

This chain links TRBV28 with TRBJ1-5, with D possibly being TRBD1 (5 bases). Germline-derived CDR1 and CDR2 are MDHEN and SYDVKM. Between the trimmed V and J ends, which lost 5 bases and 6 bases, there was a span of 11 bases. This CDR3 contains 13 residues. The CDR3 region is CASSPGWGQPQHF. The CDR3 coding sequence is TGTGCCAGCAGTCCAGGGTGGGGTCAGCCCCAGCATTTT.

This rearrangement joins TRBV15 to TRBJ2-7; 8 bases agree with TRBD2. The CDR3 sequence is 15 residues long. Per germline, CDR1 LNHNV and CDR2 YYDKDF (reference sequence). The ends lost 4 bases at V and 7 bases at J; junction bases unmatched: 12. As DNA, the CDR3 is TGTGCCACCAGCACGCCGGGACTAGGGGTTTGGGAGCAGTACTTC. This sequence encodes CATSTPGLGVWEQYF.

With regard to this clone: Other DNA sequences from this sample encode an identical CDR3 as well. The chain employs TRBV9 and TRBJ2-1; 10 bases match TRBD2. CDR3 length: 15 amino acids. Germline V gives CDR1 SGDLS, CDR2 YYNGEE. The junction had 3 bases not matched to a gene; V was cut back by 4 bases and J by 2 bases. Here the CDR3 reads CASSIGLAAYNEQFF. CDR3 nucleotides: TGTGCCAGCAGCATAGGACTAGCGGCCTACAATGAGCAGTTCTTC.

The genes are TRBV28 and TRBJ1-1; D is undetermined. CDR3 length equals 15 residues. Between the trimmed V and J ends, which lost 5 bases and 9 bases, there was a span of 22 bases. Germline CDR1 is MDHEN and CDR2 is SYDVKM. The CDR3 DNA reads as TGTGCCAGCAGTCACCGATCAGCCGTAATGGGGAAAGCTTTCTTT. It specifies CASSHRSAVMGKAFF. Drawing the rest from reference TRBV28 and TRBJ1-1, the complete variable domain is DVKVTQSSRYLVKRTGEKVFLECVQDMDHENMFWYRQDPGLGLRLIYFSYDVKMKEKGDIPEGYSVSREKKERFSLILESASTNQTSMYLCASSHRSAVMGKAFFGQGTRLTVV.